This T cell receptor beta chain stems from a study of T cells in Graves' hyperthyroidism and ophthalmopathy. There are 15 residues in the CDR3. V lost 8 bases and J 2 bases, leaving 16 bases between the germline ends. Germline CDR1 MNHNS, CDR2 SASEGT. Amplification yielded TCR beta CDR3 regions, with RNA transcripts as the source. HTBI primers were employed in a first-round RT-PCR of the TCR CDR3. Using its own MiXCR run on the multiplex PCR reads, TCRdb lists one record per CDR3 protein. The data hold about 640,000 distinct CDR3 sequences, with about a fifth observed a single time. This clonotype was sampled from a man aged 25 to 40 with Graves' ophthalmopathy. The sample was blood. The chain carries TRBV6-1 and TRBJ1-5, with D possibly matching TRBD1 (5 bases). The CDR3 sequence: CASLGVVEGNQPQHF. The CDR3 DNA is TGTGCCAGCCTGGGGGTTGTGGAAGGCAATCAGCCCCAGCATTTT.